This T cell receptor (beta chain) was identified during a study of blood T cell repertoires in COVID-19. Study as a whole: From the United States, Italy and Spain came samples of acute and convalescent COVID-19.

The age range of participants was 18 to 89 years, with residence in about 25 US areas. Participant-reported clinical history was the basis for cohort assignment. Original methodology: Researchers report that nucleated cell counts were estimated from reference gene primer amplification. Measured with immunoSEQ multiplex PCR; TCRdb has only the in-frame clones, and not every one. V, J and clone size were drawn from that table, and D and trimming were deduced from the DNA. Among fewer than 250,000 clones listed, around 88% were seen once. CDR3 size: 11 residues. Germline lookup yields CDR1 SEHNR and CDR2 FQNEAQ (reference sequence). V lost 4 bases, J lost 8 bases, and 8 bases lay in between.

This sequence joins TRBV7-9 and TRBJ1-1; D gene uncertain. Sequences were obtained from PBMCs or T cells enriched from blood (not recorded which). The origin of this receptor is a woman between 50 and 59 years old with acute COVID-19. The CDR3 protein is CASSSWEEAFF. The DNA of the CDR3 is TGTGCCAGCAGCTCCTGGGAGGAAGCTTTCTTT. Full variable domain (rest looked up from reference TRBV7-9 and TRBJ1-1): DTGVSQNPRHKITKRGQNVTFRCDPISEHNRLYWYRQTLGQGPEFLTYFQNEAQLEKSRLLSDRFSAERPKGSFSTLEIQRTEQGDSAMYLCASSSWEEAFFGQGTRLTVV.